The clone carrying this TCR beta chain was detected only once. The antigen remains undetermined. The data belong to a study of cytomegalovirus exposure and HLA in healthy donors. The repertoire was sequenced with immunoSEQ multiplex PCR; TCRdb's copy has only in-frame clones and lacks some. The data show roughly 170,000 clones, 80% to 85% seen once. Study conclusions and caveats: There were some public TCRs occurring in many donors, but most TCR sequences were rare. In vitro data verified a few CMV-associated chains as specific for CMV antigens. The authors listed 150 to 200 TCR beta chains as cytomegalovirus-associated.

The clonotype was recovered from a young woman in good health and CMV-seropositive. The sequencing sample was made of PBMCs.

CDR3 in amino acids: CASSPRDMSNGYTF. The CDR3 region has the DNA TGTGCCAGCAGCCCGAGGGACATGTCCAATGGCTACACCTTC. This chain links TRBV6-5 with TRBJ1-2, with D maybe TRBD1 (6 bases). Between the trimmed V and J ends, which lost 6 bases and 6 bases, there was a span of 17 bases. CDR3 size: 14 residues. Germline CDR1 reads MNHEY; CDR2 reads SVGAGI.